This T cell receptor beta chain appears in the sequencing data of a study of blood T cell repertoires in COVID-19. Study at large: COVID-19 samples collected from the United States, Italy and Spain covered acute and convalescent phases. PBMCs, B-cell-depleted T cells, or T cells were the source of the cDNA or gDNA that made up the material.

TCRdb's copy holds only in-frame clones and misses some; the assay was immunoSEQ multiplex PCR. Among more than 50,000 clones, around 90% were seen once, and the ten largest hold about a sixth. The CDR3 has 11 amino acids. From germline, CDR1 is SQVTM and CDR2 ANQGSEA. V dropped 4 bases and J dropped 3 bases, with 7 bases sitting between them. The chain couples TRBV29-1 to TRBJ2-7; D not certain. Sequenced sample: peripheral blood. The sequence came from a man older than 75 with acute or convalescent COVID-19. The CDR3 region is CSVARNYEQYF. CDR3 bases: TGCAGCGTTGCTAGAAACTACGAGCAGTACTTC.